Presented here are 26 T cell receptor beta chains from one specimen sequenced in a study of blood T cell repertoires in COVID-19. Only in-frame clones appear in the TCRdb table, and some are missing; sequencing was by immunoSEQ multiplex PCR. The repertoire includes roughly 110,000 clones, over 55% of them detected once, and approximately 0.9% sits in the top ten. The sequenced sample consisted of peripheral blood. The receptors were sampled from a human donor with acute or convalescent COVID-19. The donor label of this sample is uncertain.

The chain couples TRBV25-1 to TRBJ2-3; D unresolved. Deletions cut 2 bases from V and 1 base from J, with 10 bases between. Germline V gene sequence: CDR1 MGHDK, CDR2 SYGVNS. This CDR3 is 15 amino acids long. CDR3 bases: TGTGCCAGCAGTGAACTGGCCTTCGGCACAGATACGCAGTATTTT. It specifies CASSELAFGTDTQYF.

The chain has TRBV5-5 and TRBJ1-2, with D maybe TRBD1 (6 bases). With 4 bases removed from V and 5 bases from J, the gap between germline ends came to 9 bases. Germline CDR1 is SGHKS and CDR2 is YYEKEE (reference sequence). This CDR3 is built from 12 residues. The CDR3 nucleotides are TGTGCCAGCAGCCTACAGGGATATGGCTACACCTTC. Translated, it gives CASSLQGYGYTF.

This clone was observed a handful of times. The DNA for the CDR3 is TGTGCCAGCAGTTTTGGCAGGGGCAGGGGGACATGGTCACCCCTCCACTTT. Translating it yields CASSFGRGRGTWSPLHF. This chain joins TRBV28 and TRBJ1-6; the match to TRBD1 covers 7 bases. Germline-derived CDR1 and CDR2 are MDHEN and SYDVKM. This CDR3 is 17 amino acids long. J was trimmed by 10 bases and V by 3 bases; bases with no gene match: 15.

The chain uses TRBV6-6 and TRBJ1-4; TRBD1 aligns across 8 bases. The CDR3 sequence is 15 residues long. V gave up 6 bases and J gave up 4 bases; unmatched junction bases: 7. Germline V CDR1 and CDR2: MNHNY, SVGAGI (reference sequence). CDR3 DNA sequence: TGTGCCAGCAGACCCACCGACAGGGGTAATGAAAAACTGTTTTTT. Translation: CASRPTDRGNEKLFF.

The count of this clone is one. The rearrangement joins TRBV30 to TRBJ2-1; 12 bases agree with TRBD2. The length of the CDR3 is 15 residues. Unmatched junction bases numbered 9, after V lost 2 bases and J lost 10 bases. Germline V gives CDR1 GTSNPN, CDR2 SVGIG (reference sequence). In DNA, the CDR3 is TGTGCCTGGAGTACGACTAGCGGGGGCATTAGGGAGCAGTTCTTC. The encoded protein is CAWSTTSGGIREQFF. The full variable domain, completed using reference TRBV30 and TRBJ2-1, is SQTIHQWPATLVQPVGSPLSLECTVEGTSNPNLYWYRQAAGRGLQLLFYSVGIGQISSEVPQNLSASRPQDRQFILSSKKLLLSDSGFYLCAWSTTSGGIREQFFGPGTRLTVL.

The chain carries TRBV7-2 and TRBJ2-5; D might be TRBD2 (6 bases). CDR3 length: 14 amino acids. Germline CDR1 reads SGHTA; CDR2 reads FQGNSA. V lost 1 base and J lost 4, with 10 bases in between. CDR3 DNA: TGTGCCAGCAGCTTAGGGAGGGGTAGAGAGACCCAGTACTTC. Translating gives CASSLGRGRETQYF.

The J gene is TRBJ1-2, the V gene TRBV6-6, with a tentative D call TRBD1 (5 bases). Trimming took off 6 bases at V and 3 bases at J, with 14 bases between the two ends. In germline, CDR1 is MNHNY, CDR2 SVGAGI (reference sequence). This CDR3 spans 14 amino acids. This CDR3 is CASRPPGDYYGYTF. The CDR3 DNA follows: TGTGCCAGCAGGCCCCCCGGGGACTACTATGGCTACACCTTC.

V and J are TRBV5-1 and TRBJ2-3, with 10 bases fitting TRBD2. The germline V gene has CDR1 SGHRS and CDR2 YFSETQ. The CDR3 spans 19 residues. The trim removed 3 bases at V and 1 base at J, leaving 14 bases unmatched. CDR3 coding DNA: TGCGCCAGCAGCTCCCTAGCGGGGGCCCCTACAAAACGCACAGATACGCAGTATTTT. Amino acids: CASSSLAGAPTKRTDTQYF.

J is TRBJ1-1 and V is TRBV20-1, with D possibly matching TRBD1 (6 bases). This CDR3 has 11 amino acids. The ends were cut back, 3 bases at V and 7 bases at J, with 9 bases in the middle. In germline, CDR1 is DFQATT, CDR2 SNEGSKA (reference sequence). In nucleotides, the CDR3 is TGCAGTGCTAGGGACAGTGGTGAAGCTTTCTTT. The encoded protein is CSARDSGEAFF.

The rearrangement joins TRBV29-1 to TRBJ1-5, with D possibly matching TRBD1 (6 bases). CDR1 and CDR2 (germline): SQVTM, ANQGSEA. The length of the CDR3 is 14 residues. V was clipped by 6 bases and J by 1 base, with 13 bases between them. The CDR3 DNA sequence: TGCAGCGTCCCAGGGGAGTTCAGCAATCAGCCCCAGCATTTT. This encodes CSVPGEFSNQPQHF.

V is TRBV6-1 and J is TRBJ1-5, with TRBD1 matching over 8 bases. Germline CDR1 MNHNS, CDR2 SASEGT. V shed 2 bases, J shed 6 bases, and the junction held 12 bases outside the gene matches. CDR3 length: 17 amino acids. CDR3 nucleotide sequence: TGTGCCAGCAGTGAAACGACCCCGAGACAGGGGATTCAGCCCCAGCATTTT. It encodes CASSETTPRQGIQPQHF.

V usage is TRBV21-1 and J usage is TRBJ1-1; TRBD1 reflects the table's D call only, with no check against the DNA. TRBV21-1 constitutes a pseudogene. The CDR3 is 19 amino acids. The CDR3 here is CASRTPRLADRGLNTEAFF. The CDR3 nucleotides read TGTGCCAGCAGAACTCCCCGGCTAGCGGACAGGGGGCTGAACACTGAAGCTTTCTTT.

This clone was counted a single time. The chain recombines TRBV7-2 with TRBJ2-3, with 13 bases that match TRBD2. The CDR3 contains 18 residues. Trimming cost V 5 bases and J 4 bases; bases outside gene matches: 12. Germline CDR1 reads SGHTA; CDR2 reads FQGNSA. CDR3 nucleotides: TGTGCCAGCAGCAGCATGCGTACTAGCGGGGGGGCGGCAGATACGCAGTATTTT. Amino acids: CASSSMRTSGGAADTQYF.

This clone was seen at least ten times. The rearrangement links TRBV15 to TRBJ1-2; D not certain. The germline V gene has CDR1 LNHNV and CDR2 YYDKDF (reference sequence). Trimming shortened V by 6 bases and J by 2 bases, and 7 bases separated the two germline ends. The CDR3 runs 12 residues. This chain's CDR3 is CATRGGNYGYTF. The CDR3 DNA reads TGTGCCACCAGAGGAGGGAACTATGGCTACACCTTC.

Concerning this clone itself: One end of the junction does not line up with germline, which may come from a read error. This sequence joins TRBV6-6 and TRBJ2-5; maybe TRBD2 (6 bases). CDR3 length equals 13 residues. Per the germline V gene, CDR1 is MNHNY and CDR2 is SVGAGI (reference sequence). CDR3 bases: TGTGCCAGCAGTTACCAGGAGCGGGCGGACCCCCACTTC. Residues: CASSYQERADPHF.

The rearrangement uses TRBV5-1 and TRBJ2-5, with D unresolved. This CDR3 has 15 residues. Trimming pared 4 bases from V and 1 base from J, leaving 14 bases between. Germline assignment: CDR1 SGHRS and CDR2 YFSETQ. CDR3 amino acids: CASSGTGALQETQYF. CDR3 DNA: TGCGCCAGCAGCGGCACCGGAGCGCTCCAAGAGACCCAGTACTTC.

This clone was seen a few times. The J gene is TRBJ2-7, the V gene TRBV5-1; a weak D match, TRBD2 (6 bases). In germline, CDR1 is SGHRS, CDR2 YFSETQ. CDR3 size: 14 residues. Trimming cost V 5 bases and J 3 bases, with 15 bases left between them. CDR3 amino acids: CASSPGTGSYEQYF. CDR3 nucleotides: TGCGCCAGCAGTCCCGGGACTGGGAGCTACGAGCAGTACTTC.

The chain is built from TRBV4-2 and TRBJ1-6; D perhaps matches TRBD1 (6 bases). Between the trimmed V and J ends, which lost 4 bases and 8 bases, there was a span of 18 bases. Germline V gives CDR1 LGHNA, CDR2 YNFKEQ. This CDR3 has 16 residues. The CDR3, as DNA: TGTGCCAGCAGCCGAATTACAGGGAGAGCTGATTCACCCCTCCACTTT. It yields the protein CASSRITGRADSPLHF.

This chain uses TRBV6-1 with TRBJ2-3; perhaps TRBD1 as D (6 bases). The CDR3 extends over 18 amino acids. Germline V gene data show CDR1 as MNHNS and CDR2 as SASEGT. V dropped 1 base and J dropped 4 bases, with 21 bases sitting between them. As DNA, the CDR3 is TGTGCCAGCAGTGAAGGGGGTCGAGGGGGAGTGCACTCAGATACGCAGTATTTT. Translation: CASSEGGRGGVHSDTQYF.

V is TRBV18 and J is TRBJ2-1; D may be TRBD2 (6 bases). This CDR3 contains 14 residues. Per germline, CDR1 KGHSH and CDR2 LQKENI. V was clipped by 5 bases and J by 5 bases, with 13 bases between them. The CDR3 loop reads CASSAGTGNNEQFF. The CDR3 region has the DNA TGTGCCAGCTCAGCGGGAACCGGGAACAATGAGCAGTTCTTC.

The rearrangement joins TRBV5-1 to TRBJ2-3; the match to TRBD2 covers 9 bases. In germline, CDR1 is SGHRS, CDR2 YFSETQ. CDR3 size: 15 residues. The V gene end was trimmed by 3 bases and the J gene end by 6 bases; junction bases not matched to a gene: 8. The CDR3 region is CASSSGLANLDTQYF. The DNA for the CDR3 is TGCGCCAGCAGCTCGGGACTAGCTAATCTTGATACGCAGTATTTT. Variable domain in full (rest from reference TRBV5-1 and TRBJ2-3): KAGVTQTPRYLIKTRGQQVTLSCSPISGHRSVSWYQQTPGQGLQFLFEYFSETQRNKGNFPGRFSGRQFSNSRSEMNVSTLELGDSALYLCASSSGLANLDTQYFGPGTRLTVL.

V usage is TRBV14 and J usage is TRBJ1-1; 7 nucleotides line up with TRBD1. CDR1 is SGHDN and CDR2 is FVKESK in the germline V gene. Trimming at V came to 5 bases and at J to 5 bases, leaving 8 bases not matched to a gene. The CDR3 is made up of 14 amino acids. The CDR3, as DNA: TGTGCCAGCAGCAGAGACAGGGTGGTGACTGAAGCTTTCTTT. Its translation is CASSRDRVVTEAFF.

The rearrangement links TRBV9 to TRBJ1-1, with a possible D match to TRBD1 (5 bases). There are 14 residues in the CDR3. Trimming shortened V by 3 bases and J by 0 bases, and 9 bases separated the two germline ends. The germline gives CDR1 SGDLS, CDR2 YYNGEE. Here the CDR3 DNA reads TGTGCCAGCAGCGACGACAGCATGAACACTGAAGCTTTCTTT. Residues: CASSDDSMNTEAFF.

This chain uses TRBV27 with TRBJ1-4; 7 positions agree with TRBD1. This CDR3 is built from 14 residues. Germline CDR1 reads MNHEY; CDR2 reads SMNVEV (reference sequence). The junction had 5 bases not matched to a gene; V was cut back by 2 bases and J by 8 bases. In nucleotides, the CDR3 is TGTGCCAGCAGTTTACAGACAGGGAGGGAAAAACTGTTTTTT. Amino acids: CASSLQTGREKLFF.

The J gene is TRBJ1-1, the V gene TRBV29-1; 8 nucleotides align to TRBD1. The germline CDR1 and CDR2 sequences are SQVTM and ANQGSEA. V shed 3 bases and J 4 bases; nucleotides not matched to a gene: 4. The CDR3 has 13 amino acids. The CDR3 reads CSVEQGAGTEAFF. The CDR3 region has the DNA TGCAGCGTTGAGCAGGGGGCTGGCACTGAAGCTTTCTTT.

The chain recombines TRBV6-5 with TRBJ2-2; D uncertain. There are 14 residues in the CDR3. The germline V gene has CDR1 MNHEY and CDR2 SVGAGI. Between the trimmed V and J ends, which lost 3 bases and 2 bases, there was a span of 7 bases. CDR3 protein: CASSYVENTGELFF. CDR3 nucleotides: TGTGCCAGCAGTTATGTAGAAAACACCGGGGAGCTGTTTTTT.